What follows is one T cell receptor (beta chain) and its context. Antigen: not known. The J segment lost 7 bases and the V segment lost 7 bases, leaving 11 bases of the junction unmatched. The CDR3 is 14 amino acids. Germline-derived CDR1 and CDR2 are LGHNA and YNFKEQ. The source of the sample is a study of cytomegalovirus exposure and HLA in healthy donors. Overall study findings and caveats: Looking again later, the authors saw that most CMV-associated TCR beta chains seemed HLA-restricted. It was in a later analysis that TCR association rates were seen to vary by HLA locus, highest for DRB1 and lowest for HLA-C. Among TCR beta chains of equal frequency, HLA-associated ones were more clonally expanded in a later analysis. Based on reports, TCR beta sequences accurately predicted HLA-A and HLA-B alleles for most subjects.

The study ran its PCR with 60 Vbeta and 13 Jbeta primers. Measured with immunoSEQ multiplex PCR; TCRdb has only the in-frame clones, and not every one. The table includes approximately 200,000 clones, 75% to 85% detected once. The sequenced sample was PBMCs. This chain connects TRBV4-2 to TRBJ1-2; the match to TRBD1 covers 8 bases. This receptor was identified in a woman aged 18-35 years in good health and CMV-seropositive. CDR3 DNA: TGTGCCAGCACCAAAGAGCGACAGGGGTTTGGCTACACCTTC. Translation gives CASTKERQGFGYTF.